This passage covers 3 T cell receptor beta chains from one sample sequenced in a study of T cell responses to AZD1222 COVID-19 vaccine. Assay: immunoSEQ multiplex PCR; the TCRdb copy retains only in-frame clones and omits some. This table has tens of thousands of clones, roughly 87% appearing once. The sequences come from peripheral blood, collected on day 0 of AZD1222 vaccination. The receptors stem from an adult in good health.

The J gene is TRBJ1-3, the V gene TRBV7-6; D may be TRBD1 (5 bases). The germline gives CDR1 SGHVS, CDR2 FNYEAQ. This CDR3 is 15 amino acids long. Trimming left V 5 bases short and J 1 base short, with 12 bases between. In DNA, the CDR3 is TGTGCCAGCAGCCCCCGGGGCAATTCTGGAAACACCATATATTTT. It codes for CASSPRGNSGNTIYF.

This clone was seen only a few times. The chain carries TRBV15 and TRBJ1-3; 7 bases match TRBD1. The trim removed 2 bases at V and 8 bases at J, leaving 0 bases unmatched. Germline loops: CDR1 LNHNV, CDR2 YYDKDF (reference sequence). The CDR3 contains 12 residues. DNA of the CDR3: TGTGCCACCAGCAGACAGGGGGACACCATATATTTT. It translates to CATSRQGDTIYF.

The chain is built from TRBV19 and TRBJ2-5; tentative D call: TRBD1 (6 bases). The ends were cut back, 6 bases at V and 1 base at J, with 9 bases in the middle. Germline CDR1 is LNHDA and CDR2 is SQIVND (reference sequence). The CDR3 extends over 13 amino acids. The CDR3 loop is CASSDRLQETQYF. The CDR3 nucleotides are TGTGCCAGTAGCGACAGGCTCCAAGAGACCCAGTACTTC.